This T cell receptor (beta chain) is drawn from a study of CD8 T cells in ankylosing spondylitis (dated by TCRdb to the late 2010s). Broadly, across the study: T cell receptor beta repertoires were profiled in healthy donors and ankylosing spondylitis patients so that disease-linked TCR variants could be found. Peripheral blood was sampled, and synovial fluid was also collected from ankylosing spondylitis patients. In total, the full study cohort was made up of approximately 99 healthy donors and some 26 ankylosing spondylitis patients.

Results and caveats for the whole study, not just this receptor: The disease-linked clones were reported as significantly enriched in matched synovial fluid samples from ankylosing spondylitis patients. In peripheral blood, the disease-linked clones were found at relatively low frequencies and had a CD8+ phenotype. Blood from ankylosing spondylitis patients appeared to be characterized by a TCR beta motif made up of seven or eight highly homologous amino acid variants. Some motif variants were previously reported in synovial fluid and blood of reactive arthritis patients, suggesting common disease-initiation mechanisms.

The sequencer was an Illumina HiSeq 2500. Quantitative 5'-RACE with molecular barcodes was used to prepare TCR beta libraries. The published analysis was carried out like this. Disease-linked TCR variants were identified with a new computational method built on a probabilistic model of VDJ rearrangement. TCRdb handled the public reads itself, with Q25 trimming in fastp and clone calling in MiXCR, and kept productive beta chains. Every CDR3 protein is listed once, alongside the most common genes and DNA of its rows. TCRdb's processing, not the authors', yielded these V and J calls. The sample table records about 400,000 distinct CDR3 sequences; 20% of these occur just once. The ten biggest clones cover over 10% of the sample. From a lookup of the germline V gene (reference sequence), CDR1 and CDR2 are LNHNV and YYDKDF. CDR3 length: 16 amino acids, cysteine to phenylalanine. Only the CDR3 DNA is retained, 48 bases long and in frame from the first base. Here V drops 5 bases and J drops 6 bases, and the junction holds 7 bases not matched to any gene.

As concerns this clonotype: The clone's antigen remains unknown. Per-base quality was not reported, and no clone a single base away is much larger than it.

Sequences were obtained from blood, either unsorted or a sorted T cell fraction (not recorded which). The chain employs TRBV15 and TRBJ2-5; 15 bases in the middle match TRBD2. This receptor was taken from a male donor with ankylosing spondylitis or in good health (not recorded which). The CDR3: CATSSGTSGGRKTQYF. The nucleotide sequence reads TGTGCCACCAGCTCTGGGACTAGCGGGGGGAGGAAGACCCAGTACTTC.